This T cell receptor beta chain was identified during a study of spatial heterogeneity in lung cancer. Looking at the study overall: Averaged across combinations, each unique TCR and UMI pairing appeared more than ten times in raw reads, which were uncorrected. Overall study findings and caveats: Relative to follow-up, resection was when ubiquitous expanded tumor TCRs appeared more in blood.

Unique molecular identifiers tagged every individual TCR cDNA molecule. Each CDR3 protein gets one entry after TCRdb re-called the 5' RACE reads with MiXCR. The sample holds approximately 82,000 distinct CDR3 sequences; around 13% are singletons and the top ten take 4.5% to 5.5%. Indicated time point: sample taken at primary tumor resection. Whole RNA from tumor, nontumor lung or frozen PBMC was sequenced unsorted. A total of some 70 untreated early-stage non-small cell lung cancer patients served as donors. At least ten counts were recorded for this clonotype. Its matching antigen is unknown. This CDR3 comprises 13 residues. Germline V gene sequence: CDR1 SQVTM, CDR2 ANQGSEA. V was shortened by 0 bases and J by 9 bases, with 12 bases between the two germline ends.

The sequencing here drew on PBMCs, taken at surgery. The chain has TRBV29-1 and TRBJ1-5, with no clear D. This clonotype was sampled from a male donor with early-stage non-small cell lung cancer. CDR3 nucleotide sequence: TGCAGCGTTGAAGAGGGTGGATCTGGGCCCCAGCATTTT. Protein sequence: CSVEEGGSGPQHF.